The 16 T cell receptor beta chains given below trace back to one sample, sequenced in a study of long-term antiretroviral therapy in people with HIV. The assay used was immunoSEQ (version v3.0), run at survey level. Sequencing used immunoSEQ multiplex PCR; TCRdb keeps in-frame clones, though not all of them. Here the sample spans 30,000 to 40,000 clones, 83% being singletons. Sequencing was performed on unsorted PBMCs, taken 0.4 years before starting antiretroviral therapy. All receptors come from a man aged 18 to 30 with HIV.

The J gene is TRBJ2-2, the V gene TRBV30; D unresolved. Per germline, CDR1 GTSNPN and CDR2 SVGIG (reference sequence). There are 13 residues in the CDR3. Trimming removed 1 base at V and 6 bases at J, with 9 bases between. This chain's CDR3 is CAWSERWSGELFF. The CDR3 nucleotides read TGTGCCTGGAGTGAAAGGTGGTCCGGGGAGCTGTTTTTT.

V usage is TRBV19 and J usage is TRBJ1-5, with TRBD1 as a possible D gene (5 bases). The CDR3 consists of 17 residues. Germline V lookup: CDR1 LNHDA, CDR2 SQIVND (reference sequence). Between the trimmed V and J ends, which lost 3 bases and 3 bases, there was a span of 18 bases. The chain's CDR3 is CASSMPPGGAPNQPQHF. In DNA form, the CDR3 reads TGTGCCAGTAGTATGCCTCCAGGAGGGGCGCCCAATCAGCCCCAGCATTTT.

The rearrangement links TRBV21-1 to TRBJ2-6. TRBV21-1 has pseudogene status. This CDR3 region has 16 residues. The CDR3 DNA sequence: TGTGCCAGCAGGGGAAATCCCCTCTCTGGGGCCAACGTCCTGACTTTC. Translating gives CASRGNPLSGANVLTF.

The chain has TRBV18 and TRBJ2-5, with TRBD2 as a possible D gene (5 bases). Germline V gives CDR1 KGHSH, CDR2 LQKENI. The CDR3 has 14 residues. V was shortened by 5 bases and J by 4 bases, with 14 bases between the two germline ends. CDR3 protein: CASSVTGSIETQYF. The CDR3 DNA reads as TGTGCCAGCTCAGTAACGGGGAGTATAGAGACCCAGTACTTC.

The chain uses TRBV6-5 and TRBJ2-7; perhaps D is TRBD1 or TRBD2 (6 bases each). The germline V gene has CDR1 MNHEY and CDR2 SVGAGI. The CDR3 is made up of 13 amino acids. Trimming removed 6 bases at V and 6 bases at J, with 15 bases between. The CDR3 nucleotides read TGTGCCAGCAGCCCTGGGGGGCGCGGCGAGCAGTACTTC. This sequence encodes CASSPGGRGEQYF.

The chain combines TRBV30 with TRBJ1-1, with a tentative D call TRBD1 (5 bases). V was clipped by 0 bases and J by 4 bases, with 12 bases between them. CDR1 is GTSNPN, CDR2 SVGIG, per germline (reference sequence). The CDR3 sequence is 14 residues long. CDR3 residues: CAWSVRGGGTEAFF. The CDR3 DNA reads TGTGCCTGGAGTGTACGTGGGGGGGGCACTGAAGCTTTCTTT.

The rearrangement uses TRBV6-1 and TRBJ1-2, with no clear D. Germline CDR1 MNHNS, CDR2 SASEGT. The CDR3 is 16 amino acids. Trimming cost V 1 base and J 7 bases, with 19 bases left between them. The chain's CDR3 is CASSEGASLLVGGYTF. The CDR3 region has the DNA TGTGCCAGCAGTGAAGGGGCAAGCCTTCTAGTGGGTGGCTACACCTTC.

This chain joins TRBV28 and TRBJ2-7; D perhaps matches TRBD2 (5 bases). The ends were cut back, 2 bases at V and 4 bases at J, with 24 bases in the middle. CDR3 length equals 18 residues. Germline CDR1 reads MDHEN; CDR2 reads SYDVKM. CDR3: CASSLPTNRTGLKYEQYF. CDR3 in DNA: TGTGCCAGCAGTTTACCCACCAACCGGACTGGGTTAAAATACGAGCAGTACTTC.

The chain employs TRBV6-5 and TRBJ2-2; 8 positions agree with TRBD1. CDR1 MNHEY and CDR2 SVGAGI come from the germline V gene. V was pared by 4 bases and J by 2 bases, with 3 bases of the junction left unmatched. The CDR3 has 15 residues. The CDR3 region is CASSWQGANTGELFF. The CDR3 DNA sequence: TGTGCCAGCAGTTGGCAGGGGGCCAACACCGGGGAGCTGTTTTTT.

This chain joins TRBV6-5 and TRBJ2-1, with D unresolved. Trimming shortened V by 2 bases and J by 6 bases, and 2 bases separated the two germline ends. The CDR3 loop spans 11 amino acids. In germline, CDR1 is MNHEY, CDR2 SVGAGI. CDR3 in DNA: TGTGCCAGCAGTTACACCAATGAGCAGTTCTTC. Its translation is CASSYTNEQFF.

This sequence joins TRBV28 and TRBJ1-1; 8 bases line up with TRBD1. This CDR3 region has 15 residues. The V and J ends lost 5 bases and 4 bases, in that order; junction bases with no gene match: 9. Germline V gives CDR1 MDHEN, CDR2 SYDVKM. Here the CDR3 reads CASSLEQGVSTEAFF. CDR3 nucleotides: TGTGCCAGCAGTCTCGAACAGGGGGTGAGCACTGAAGCTTTCTTT.

The chain joins TRBV28 to TRBJ2-7; possibly TRBD1 or TRBD2 for D (5 bases each). V was trimmed by 8 bases and J by 6 bases, leaving 20 bases between them. CDR1 and CDR2 (germline): MDHEN, SYDVKM. CDR3 size: 14 residues. CDR3 loop: CASSGLPGGGEQYF. CDR3 DNA: TGTGCCAGCTCGGGGCTTCCCGGAGGTGGCGAGCAGTACTTC.

The rearrangement joins TRBV2 to TRBJ2-3, with unresolved D. Germline CDR1 SNHLY, CDR2 FYNNEI. V was cut by 6 bases and J by 2 bases, with 15 bases left in between. The CDR3 extends over 15 amino acids. The CDR3 nucleotides read TGTGCCAGCAGGGCCGGGTCCCATCACACAGATACGCAGTATTTT. The encoded protein is CASRAGSHHTDTQYF.

This sequence joins TRBV7-9 and TRBJ2-3, with D perhaps TRBD1 (6 bases). Germline V CDR1 and CDR2: SEHNR, FQNEAQ (reference sequence). V was trimmed by 10 bases and J by 0 bases, leaving 17 bases between them. The CDR3 loop spans 15 amino acids. CDR3 nucleotide sequence: TGTGCCAACACCCCCCTCAGGGGAAGCACAGATACGCAGTATTTT. Protein product: CANTPLRGSTDTQYF.

The gene calls are TRBV28 and TRBJ2-3, with D maybe TRBD1 (6 bases). The CDR3 has 15 residues. Germline CDR1 MDHEN, CDR2 SYDVKM. V gave up 7 bases and J gave up 4 bases, with 18 bases separating them. CDR3: CASILGTTRADTQYF. CDR3 bases: TGTGCCAGCATTCTCGGGACAACCAGGGCAGATACGCAGTATTTT.

This clone was seen a single time. This sequence joins TRBV28 and TRBJ2-5; TRBD2 matches 7 bases. Germline trimming cut 4 bases from V and 5 bases from J; bases unmatched to any gene: 13. The CDR3 has 16 amino acids. Germline-derived CDR1 and CDR2 are MDHEN and SYDVKM. The chain's CDR3 is CASSSPGTNVLETQYF. The CDR3 DNA reads TGTGCCAGCAGTTCCCCCGGGACTAACGTGTTGGAGACCCAGTACTTC.